This T cell receptor beta chain comes out of a study of technical replicates of blood from a handful of donors. Data came from immunoSEQ multiplex PCR; TCRdb stores just in-frame clones and leaves some out. The sample yields 60,000 to 90,000 clones, nearly 98% seen once. V shed 4 bases, J shed 1 base, and the junction held 12 bases outside the gene matches. The germline gives CDR1 SGHRS, CDR2 YFSETQ. This CDR3 has 18 amino acids. The chain recombines TRBV5-1 with TRBJ2-1; 9 nucleotides agree with TRBD2. Material for sequencing was T cells isolated from PBMCs. The receptor was isolated from a human donor in good health. CDR3 loop: CASSGITTAGGSYNEQFF. The CDR3 nucleotides read TGCGCCAGCAGCGGAATAACTACGGCGGGAGGGTCCTACAATGAGCAGTTCTTC.